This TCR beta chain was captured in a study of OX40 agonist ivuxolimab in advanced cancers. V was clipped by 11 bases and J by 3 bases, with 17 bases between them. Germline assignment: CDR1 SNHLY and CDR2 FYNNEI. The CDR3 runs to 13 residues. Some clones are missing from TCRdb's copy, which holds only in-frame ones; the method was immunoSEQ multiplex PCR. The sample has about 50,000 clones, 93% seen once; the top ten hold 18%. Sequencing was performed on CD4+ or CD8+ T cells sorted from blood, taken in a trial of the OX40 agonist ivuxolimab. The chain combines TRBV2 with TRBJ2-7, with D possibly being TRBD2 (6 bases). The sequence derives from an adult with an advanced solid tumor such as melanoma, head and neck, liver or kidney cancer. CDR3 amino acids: CALLRGPNYEQYF. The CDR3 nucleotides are TGTGCCCTCTTGCGGGGTCCCAACTACGAGCAGTACTTC. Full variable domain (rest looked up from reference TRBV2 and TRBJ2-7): EPEVTQTPSHQVTQMGQEVILRCVPISNHLYFYWYRQILGQKVEFLVSFYNNEISEKSEIFDDQFSVERPDGSNFTLKIRSTKLEDSAMYFCALLRGPNYEQYFGPGTRLTVT.